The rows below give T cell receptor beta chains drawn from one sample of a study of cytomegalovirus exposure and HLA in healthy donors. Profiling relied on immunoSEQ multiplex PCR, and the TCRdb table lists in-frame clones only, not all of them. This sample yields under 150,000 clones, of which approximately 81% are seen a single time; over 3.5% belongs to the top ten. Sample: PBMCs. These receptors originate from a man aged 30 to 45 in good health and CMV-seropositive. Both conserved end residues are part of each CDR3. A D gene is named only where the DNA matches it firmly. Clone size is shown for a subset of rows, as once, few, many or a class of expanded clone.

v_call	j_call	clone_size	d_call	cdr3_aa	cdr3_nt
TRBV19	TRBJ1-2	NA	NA	CASSIFLEVAYGYTF	TGTGCCAGTAGTATTTTTTTAGAGGTAGCTTATGGCTACACCTTC
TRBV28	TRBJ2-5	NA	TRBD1	CASSGQGARTQYF	TGTGCCAGCAGCGGACAGGGGGCAAGGACCCAGTACTTC
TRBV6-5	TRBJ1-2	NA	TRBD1	CASSSYRQGHYGYTF	TGTGCCAGCAGTTCATACCGACAGGGTCACTATGGCTACACCTTC
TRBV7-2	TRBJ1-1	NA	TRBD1	CASSRNRGLFAEAFF	TGTGCCAGCAGCCGCAACAGGGGGCTATTCGCTGAAGCTTTCTTT
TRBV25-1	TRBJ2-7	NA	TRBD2	CASSELRAGGYEQYF	TGTGCCAGCAGTGAGTTACGAGCGGGAGGTTACGAGCAGTACTTC
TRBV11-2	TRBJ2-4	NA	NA	CASSWSVLAKNIQYF	TGTGCCAGCAGCTGGTCCGTACTAGCCAAAAACATTCAGTACTTC
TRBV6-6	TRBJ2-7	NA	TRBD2	CASSYSSGSYEQYF	TGTGCCAGCAGTTACTCTAGCGGGAGCTACGAGCAGTACTTC
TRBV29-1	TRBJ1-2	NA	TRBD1	CSGGQGRNYGYTF	TGCAGCGGGGGACAGGGCCGAAACTATGGCTACACCTTC
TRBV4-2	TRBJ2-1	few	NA	CASSLRLEGYNEQFF	TGTGCCAGCAGCCTTCGACTAGAGGGGTACAATGAGCAGTTCTTC
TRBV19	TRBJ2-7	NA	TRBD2	CASSGRTSGRANIYYEQYF	TGTGCCAGTAGTGGGAGGACTAGCGGGAGGGCCAACATATACTACGAGCAGTACTTC
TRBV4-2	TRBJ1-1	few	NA	CASSQDRHTNTEAFF	TGTGCCAGCAGCCAAGATAGACACACGAACACTGAAGCTTTCTTT